This entry concerns a single T cell receptor (beta chain). These data belong to a study of blood T cell repertoires in COVID-19. There are 16 residues in the CDR3. CDR1 is KGHDR and CDR2 is SFDVKD in the germline V gene. V dropped 3 bases and J dropped 5; count of bases not matched to a gene: 7. The data were produced by immunoSEQ multiplex PCR, yet TCRdb's version contains in-frame clones alone and is incomplete. Of over 60,000 clones detected, 76% appear once; the ten largest clones hold 40% to 60%. The specimen sequenced was peripheral blood. This clonotype was obtained from a woman older than 75 with acute or convalescent COVID-19. V usage is TRBV24-1 and J usage is TRBJ2-5; TRBD1 aligns across 11 bases. The CDR3 sequence: CATSDPGQGAGETQYF. The CDR3, as DNA: TGTGCCACCAGTGATCCCGGACAGGGGGCCGGGGAGACCCAGTACTTC.